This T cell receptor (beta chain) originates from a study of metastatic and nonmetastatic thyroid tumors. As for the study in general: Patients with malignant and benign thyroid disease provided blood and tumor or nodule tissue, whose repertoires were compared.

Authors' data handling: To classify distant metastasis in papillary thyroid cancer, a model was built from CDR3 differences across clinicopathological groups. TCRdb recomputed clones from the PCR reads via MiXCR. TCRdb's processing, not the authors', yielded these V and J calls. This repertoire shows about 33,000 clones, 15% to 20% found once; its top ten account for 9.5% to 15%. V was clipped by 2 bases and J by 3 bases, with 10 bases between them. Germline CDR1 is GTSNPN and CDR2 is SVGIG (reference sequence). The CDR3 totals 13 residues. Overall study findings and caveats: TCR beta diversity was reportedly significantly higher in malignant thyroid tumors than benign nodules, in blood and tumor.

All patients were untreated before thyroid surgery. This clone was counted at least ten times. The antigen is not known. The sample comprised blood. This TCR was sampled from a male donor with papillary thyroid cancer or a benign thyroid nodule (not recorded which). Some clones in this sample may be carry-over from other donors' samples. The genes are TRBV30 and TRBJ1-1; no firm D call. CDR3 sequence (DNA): TGTGCCTGGAGTATTAGAGGAGACACTGAAGCTTTCTTT. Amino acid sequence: CAWSIRGDTEAFF.